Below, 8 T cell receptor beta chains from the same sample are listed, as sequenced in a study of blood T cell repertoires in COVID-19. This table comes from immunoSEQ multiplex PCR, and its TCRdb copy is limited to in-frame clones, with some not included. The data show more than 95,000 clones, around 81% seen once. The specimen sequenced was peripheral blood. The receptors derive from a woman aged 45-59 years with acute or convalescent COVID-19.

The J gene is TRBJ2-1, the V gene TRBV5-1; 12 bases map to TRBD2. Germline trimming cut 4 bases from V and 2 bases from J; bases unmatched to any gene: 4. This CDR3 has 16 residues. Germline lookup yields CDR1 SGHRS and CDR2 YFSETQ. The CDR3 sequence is CASSALAGGPYNEQFF. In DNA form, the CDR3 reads TGCGCCAGCAGCGCCCTAGCGGGAGGGCCCTACAATGAGCAGTTCTTC.

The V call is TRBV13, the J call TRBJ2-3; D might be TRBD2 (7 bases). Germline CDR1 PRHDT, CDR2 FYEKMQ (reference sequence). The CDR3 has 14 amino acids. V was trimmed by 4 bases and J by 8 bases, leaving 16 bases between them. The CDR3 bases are TGTGCCAGCAGCTGGGGGCACGGGGAGGGTACGCAGTATTTT. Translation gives CASSWGHGEGTQYF.

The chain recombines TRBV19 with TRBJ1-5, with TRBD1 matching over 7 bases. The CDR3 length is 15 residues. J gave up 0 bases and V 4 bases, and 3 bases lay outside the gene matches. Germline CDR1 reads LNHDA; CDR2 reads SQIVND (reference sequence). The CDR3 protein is CASSRTGYSNQPQHF. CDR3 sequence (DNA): TGTGCCAGTAGTAGGACAGGATATAGCAATCAGCCCCAGCATTTT.

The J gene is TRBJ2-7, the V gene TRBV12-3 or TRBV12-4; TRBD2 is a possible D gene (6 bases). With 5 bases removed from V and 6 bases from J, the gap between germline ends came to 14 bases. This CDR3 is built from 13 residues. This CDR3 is CASSLNTEGEQYF. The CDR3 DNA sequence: TGTGCCAGCAGTCTAAACACGGAGGGCGAGCAGTACTTC.

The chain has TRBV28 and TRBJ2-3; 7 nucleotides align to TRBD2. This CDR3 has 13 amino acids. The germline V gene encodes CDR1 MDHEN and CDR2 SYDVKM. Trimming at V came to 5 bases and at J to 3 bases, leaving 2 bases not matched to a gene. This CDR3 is CASSQAGTDTQYF. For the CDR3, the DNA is TGTGCCAGCAGTCAAGCGGGAACAGATACGCAGTATTTT.

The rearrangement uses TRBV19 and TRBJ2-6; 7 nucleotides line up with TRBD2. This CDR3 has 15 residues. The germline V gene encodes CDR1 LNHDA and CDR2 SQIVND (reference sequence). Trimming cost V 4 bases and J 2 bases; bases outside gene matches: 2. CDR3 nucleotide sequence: TGTGCCAGTAGTAGTGCGGGGGCTGGGGCCAACGTCCTGACTTTC. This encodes CASSSAGAGANVLTF.

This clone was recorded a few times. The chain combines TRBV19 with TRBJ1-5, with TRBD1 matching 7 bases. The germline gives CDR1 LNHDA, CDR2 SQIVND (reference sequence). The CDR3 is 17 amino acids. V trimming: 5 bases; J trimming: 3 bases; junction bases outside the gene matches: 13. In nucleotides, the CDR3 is TGTGCCAGTAGTTTGATGGTGGGGCAGGGGGTCAATCAGCCCCAGCATTTT. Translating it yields CASSLMVGQGVNQPQHF. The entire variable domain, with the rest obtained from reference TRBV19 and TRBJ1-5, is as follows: DGGITQSPKYLFRKEGQNVTLSCEQNLNHDAMYWYRQDPGQGLRLIYYSQIVNDFQKGDIAEGYSVSREKKESFPLTVTSAQKNPTAFYLCASSLMVGQGVNQPQHFGDGTRLSIL.

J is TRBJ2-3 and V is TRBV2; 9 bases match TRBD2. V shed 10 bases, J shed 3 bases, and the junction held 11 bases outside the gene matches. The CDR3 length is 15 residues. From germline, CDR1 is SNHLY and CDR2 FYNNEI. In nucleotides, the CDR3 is TGTGCCACCACCCAGGCGGGACTAGCTACAGATACGCAGTATTTT. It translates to CATTQAGLATDTQYF.